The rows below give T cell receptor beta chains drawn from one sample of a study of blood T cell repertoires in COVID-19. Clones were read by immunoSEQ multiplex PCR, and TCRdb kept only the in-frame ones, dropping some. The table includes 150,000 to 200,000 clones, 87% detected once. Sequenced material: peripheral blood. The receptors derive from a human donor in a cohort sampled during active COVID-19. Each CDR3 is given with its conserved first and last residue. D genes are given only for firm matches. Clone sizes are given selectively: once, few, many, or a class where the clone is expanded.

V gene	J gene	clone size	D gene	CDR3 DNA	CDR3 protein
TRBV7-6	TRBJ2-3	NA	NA	TGTGCCAGCAGCCCCGGGCCTAGCGCGCTCCTTACGCAGTATTTT	CASSPGPSALLTQYF
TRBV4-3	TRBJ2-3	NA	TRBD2	TGCGCCAGCAGCCGCCTCCCTAGCGGGGGCACAGATACGCAGTATTTT	CASSRLPSGGTDTQYF
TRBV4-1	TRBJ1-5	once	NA	TGCGCCAGCAGCCAAGGCAGGTTCAATCAGCCCCAGCATTTT	CASSQGRFNQPQHF
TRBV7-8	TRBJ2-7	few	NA	TGTGCCAGCAGCTTTCAGGGGTACGAGCAGTACTTC	CASSFQGYEQYF
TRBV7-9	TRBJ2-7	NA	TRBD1	TGTGCCAGCAGCTTAGAGGGGGCCGGGTACGAGCAGTACTTC	CASSLEGAGYEQYF
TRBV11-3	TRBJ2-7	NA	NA	TGTGCCAGCAGCTTACGCTCAGCGGACTACGAGCAGTACTTC	CASSLRSADYEQYF
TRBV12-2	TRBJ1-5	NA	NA	TGTGCAAGTCGCCCCGTAGTCGTCCAGGGGAATTCTAGCAATCAGCCCCAGCATTTT	CASRPVVVQGNSSNQPQHF
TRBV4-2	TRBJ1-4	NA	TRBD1	TGTGCCAGCAGCCAACCCTTGACAGGGCATAATGAAAAACTGTTTTTT	CASSQPLTGHNEKLFF
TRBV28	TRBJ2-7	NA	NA	TGTGCCAGCAGTTTGCCCAGGGGACACGAGCAGTACTTC	CASSLPRGHEQYF
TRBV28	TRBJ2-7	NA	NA	TGTGCCAGCAGTTTTAGAGCACCCCCGGACGAGCAGTACTTC	CASSFRAPPDEQYF
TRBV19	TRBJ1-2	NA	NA	TGTGCCAGTAGTATTTTTTTGGGGGCTCCCTATGGCTACACCTTC	CASSIFLGAPYGYTF
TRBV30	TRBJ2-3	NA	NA	TGTGCCTTTGGGCGGGGTTCGGGCACAGATACGCAGTATTTT	CAFGRGSGTDTQYF
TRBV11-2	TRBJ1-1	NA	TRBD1	TGTGCCAGCAGCACGCCCGGGACAGGGGTCACTGAAGCTTTCTTT	CASSTPGTGVTEAFF
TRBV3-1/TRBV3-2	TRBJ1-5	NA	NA	TGTGCCAGCAGCTCGGTCCTCAGCAATCAGCCCCAGCATTTT	CASSSVLSNQPQHF
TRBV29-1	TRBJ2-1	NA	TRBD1	TGCAGCGTTGAAAAGGGGGCAGCCTCCTACAATGAGCAGTTCTTC	CSVEKGAASYNEQFF
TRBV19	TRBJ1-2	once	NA	TGTGCCAGTAGTATAGACTTGGCAAGAGGTGGGTATGGCTACACCTTC	CASSIDLARGGYGYTF
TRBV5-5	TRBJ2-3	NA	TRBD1	TGTGCCAGCAGCTCCGGGACAGGGGACACAGATACGCAGTATTTT	CASSSGTGDTDTQYF
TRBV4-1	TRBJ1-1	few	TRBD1	TGCGCCAGCAGCCAACCCCTCGACAGGGCTGAAGCTTTCTTT	CASSQPLDRAEAFF
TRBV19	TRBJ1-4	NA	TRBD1	TGTGCCAGTAGTAGTACAGGGGATGGCGAAAAACTGTTTTTT	CASSSTGDGEKLFF
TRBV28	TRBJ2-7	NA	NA	TGTGCCAGCAGTGACGTCGCACAGGGGGGGCTTTACGAGCAGTACTTC	CASSDVAQGGLYEQYF
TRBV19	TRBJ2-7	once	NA	TGTGCCAGTAGTATCTCGGCCGGACTTCTCGTACACTACGAGCAGTACTTC	CASSISAGLLVHYEQYF
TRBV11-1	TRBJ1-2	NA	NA	TGTGCCAGCAGCTTAGATGTCGGGGATGGCTACACCTTC	CASSLDVGDGYTF
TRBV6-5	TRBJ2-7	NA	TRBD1	TGTGCCAGCCAAAAGAGGGGGCGCGAGCAGTACTTC	CASQKRGREQYF
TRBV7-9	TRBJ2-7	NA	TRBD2	TGTGCCAGCAGCTTAGTGAGGGAGGGCTACGAGCAGTACTTC	CASSLVREGYEQYF
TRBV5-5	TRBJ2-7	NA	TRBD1	TGTGCCAGCAGCCTCCGGGACAGGGGGCTCGATGAGCAGTACTTC	CASSLRDRGLDEQYF
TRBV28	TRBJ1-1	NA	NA	TGTGCCAGCAGTTCCCCCGGTGAGGAGATTGGGGCTTTCTTT	CASSSPGEEIGAFF
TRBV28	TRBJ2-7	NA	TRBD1	TGTGCCAGCAGACGACAGGGTCTGAGCGAGCAGTACTTC	CASRRQGLSEQYF
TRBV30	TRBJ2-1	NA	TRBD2	TGTGCCTGGAGTGTAATAAAAGCGGGGGGTTCTAGAGAGCAGTTCTTC	CAWSVIKAGGSREQFF
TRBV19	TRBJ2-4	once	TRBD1	TGTGCCAGTAGTCCCCGGACAGGGGGGGTGGGGTATGCGCCCCCAGCCAAAAACATTCAGTACTTC	CASSPRTGGVGYAPPAKNIQYF
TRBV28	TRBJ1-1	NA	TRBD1	TGTGCCAGCAGTCTTCATCCCGGACAGGCTGAAGCTTTCTTT	CASSLHPGQAEAFF
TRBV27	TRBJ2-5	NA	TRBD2	TGTGCCAGCAGTTTAAGGGGCAGGGAGGGGGAGACCCAGTACTTC	CASSLRGREGETQYF
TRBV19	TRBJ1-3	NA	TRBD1	TGTGCCAGTAGTATGTACCGGGACAGCTCTGGAAACACCATATATTTT	CASSMYRDSSGNTIYF
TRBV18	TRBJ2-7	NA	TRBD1	TGTGCCAGCTCACCACCACCCCGACAGGGGCTGAACGAGCAGTACTTC	CASSPPPRQGLNEQYF
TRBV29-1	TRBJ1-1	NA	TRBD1	TGCAGCGTTGGGGGCAGGGGGGTGAACACTGAAGCTTTCTTT	CSVGGRGVNTEAFF
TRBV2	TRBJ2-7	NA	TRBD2	TGTGCCAGCATTCCAAAAGGGACTAGCGGCTACGAGCAGTACTTC	CASIPKGTSGYEQYF
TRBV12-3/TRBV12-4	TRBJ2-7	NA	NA	TGTGCCAGCAGTTTAGACACCTACGAGCAGTACTTC	CASSLDTYEQYF
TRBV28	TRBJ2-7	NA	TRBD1	TGTGCCAGCAGCGTAATGGGACAGGGCTCCTACGAGCAGTACTTC	CASSVMGQGSYEQYF
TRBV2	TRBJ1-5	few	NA	TGTGCCTCCCGGTTAAATAGCAATCAGCCCCAGCATTTT	CASRLNSNQPQHF